These 19 T cell receptor beta chains originate from one sample sequenced in a study of glioma-infiltrating T cells. TCR alpha and beta CDR3 regions were amplified from RNA using iRepertoire nested multiplex PCR. TCRdb passed the multiplex PCR reads through MiXCR, listing each CDR3 protein once. The repertoire consists of over 80,000 distinct CDR3 sequences, with around 37% occurring once and the leading ten covering around two fifths. The source material was glioma tissue, nonneoplastic brain tissue, or PBMCs (not recorded which). All receptors come from a human donor with low-grade glioma or glioblastoma, undergoing nonglioma brain surgery, or in good health (not recorded which).

Remarks on this clonotype: This may be a read error: a much more frequent sequence differs by one nucleotide. The chain couples TRBV19 to TRBJ2-1; D tentatively reads TRBD1 or TRBD2 (5 bases each). Germline V gene lookup returns CDR1 LNHDA and CDR2 SQIVND (reference sequence). This CDR3 is 18 amino acids long. CDR3 in amino acids: CACSIGGDQNRRKGEQFF. The CDR3 DNA reads as TGTGCCTGTAGTATCGGTGGGGATCAAAACAGGAGGAAGGGTGAACAGTTCTTC.

Regarding this clonotype: A much more abundant neighbour one base away suggests this may be a read error. The chain employs TRBV29-1 and TRBJ1-1, with 7 bases identical to TRBD1. Per the germline V gene, CDR1 is SQVTM and CDR2 is ANQGSEA. The CDR3 contains 12 residues. The CDR3 loop reads CSGRQGFTEALF. CDR3 DNA sequence: TGCAGCGGGAGACAGGGTTTCACTGAAGCTTTATTT.

This clonotype was seen at least ten times. The gene calls are TRBV7-9 and TRBJ2-7; 10 bases align to TRBD1. J gave up 5 bases and V 7 bases, and 14 bases lay outside the gene matches. The CDR3 is 16 amino acids. CDR1 is SEHNR, CDR2 FQNEAQ, per germline (reference sequence). For the CDR3, the DNA is TGTGCCAGCACCGAGGAGTATGGACAGGGGGGGAACGAGCAGTACTTC. Translating it yields CASTEEYGQGGNEQYF.

To note about this clonotype: One base away lies a much larger clone, so this may be a sequencing read error. The chain joins TRBV29-1 to TRBJ1-1; 9 bases align to TRBD1. V shed 8 bases and J 11 bases; nucleotides not matched to a gene: 15. The CDR3 spans 13 residues. Germline V gene sequence: CDR1 SQVTM, CDR2 ANQGSEA. The DNA for the CDR3 is TGCAGCTTACTCGGGACAGGGAATATCTGGGCTTTCTTT. Translation gives CSLLGTGNIWAFF.

On this clonotype: Being one base from a much bigger clone, this may be a read error. The chain carries TRBV5-1 and TRBJ1-1; 12 nucleotides agree with TRBD1. Trimming cost V 4 bases and J 6 bases; bases outside gene matches: 4. The CDR3 is made up of 14 amino acids. In germline, CDR1 is SGHRS, CDR2 YFSETQ. CDR3 loop: CASSPGQGAAEAFF. As DNA, the CDR3 is TGCGCCAGCAGCCCGGGACAGGGGGCTGCTGAAGCTTTCTTT.

A note on this clonotype: This CDR3 fails to terminate in the conserved phenylalanine or tryptophan, so it likely reflects a read error. It is unclear where the CDR3 begins or ends on the DNA, so no DNA is shown, and the CDR3 is as TCRdb lists it. The J gene is TRBJ2-1, the V gene TRBV14. The CDR3 adds up to 11 amino acids, both ends counted. Germline V gene sequence: CDR1 SGHDN, CDR2 FVKESK. The CDR3 region is CASSQYNEQFS.

This clonotype was seen at least ten times. The V call is TRBV28, the J call TRBJ2-7, with 7 bases identical to TRBD1. The CDR3 loop spans 13 amino acids. With 8 bases clipped from V and 5 bases from J, the junction kept 9 bases outside the gene matches. Germline CDR1 MDHEN, CDR2 SYDVKM. CDR3 sequence reads: CASSQGDFDEQYF. The CDR3 DNA sequence: TGTGCCAGCTCGCAGGGGGATTTCGACGAGCAGTACTTC.

The DNA of the CDR3 is TGTGCCAGCAACTTCAACAGAGCAGTAGATGGCTACACCTTC. Protein sequence: CASNFNRAVDGYTF. The rearrangement uses TRBV7-2 and TRBJ1-2; D not certain. The CDR3 runs 14 residues. Trimming pared 7 bases from V and 6 bases from J, leaving 18 bases between. The V gene's germline CDR1 is SGHTA and CDR2 FQGNSA.

The chain links TRBV7-6 to TRBJ2-1, with 8 bases fitting TRBD2. Looked up from germline, CDR1 is SGHVS and CDR2 is FNYEAQ. J was trimmed by 0 bases and V by 5 bases; bases with no gene match: 9. This CDR3 comprises 17 residues. CDR3 residues: CASSRLAGHYSYNEQFF. The CDR3 nucleotides read TGTGCCAGCAGCCGATTAGCGGGACACTACTCCTACAATGAGCAGTTCTTC.

This clonotype was seen many times. The V and J genes are TRBV19 and TRBJ2-1, with TRBD2 matching 12 bases. The V segment lost 6 bases and the J segment 4 bases; nucleotides outside the gene matches: 4. The germline V gene encodes CDR1 LNHDA and CDR2 SQIVND (reference sequence). The CDR3 covers 15 residues. Here the CDR3 reads CASRPSGRVYNEQFF. Written as DNA, the CDR3 is TGTGCCAGTAGGCCTAGCGGGAGGGTGTACAATGAGCAGTTCTTC.

Of note for this clonotype: This may come from a read error, since a much larger clone is one base off. This chain links TRBV7-8 with TRBJ2-3, with 7 bases matching TRBD2. The CDR3 totals 13 residues. Trimming at V came to 5 bases and at J to 6 bases, leaving 5 bases not matched to a gene. Germline lookup yields CDR1 SGHVS and CDR2 FQNEAQ. CDR3 nucleotide sequence: TGTGCCAGCAGCCCCACGACTAGCGATACGCAGTATTTT. Translation: CASSPTTSDTQYF.

This clonotype was detected only a few times. This chain uses TRBV29-1 with TRBJ2-6, with 8 bases identical to TRBD1. Trimming removed 6 bases from V and 2 bases from J; junction bases left unmatched: 12. Germline CDR1 reads SQVTM; CDR2 reads ANQGSEA. The CDR3 is 17 residues long. The CDR3 spells CSVDTGQGGAGANVLTF. The CDR3 DNA follows: TGCAGCGTCGATACAGGACAGGGAGGTGCTGGGGCCAACGTCCTGACTTTC.

CDR3 coding DNA: TGTGCCACCAGCAGAGATACCCTAGCGGGAGCCTATGAGCAGTTCTTC. Translated: CATSRDTLAGAYEQFF. The rearrangement links TRBV15 to TRBJ2-1; 10 positions agree with TRBD2. CDR3 length: 16 amino acids. Germline lookup yields CDR1 LNHNV and CDR2 YYDKDF (reference sequence). V shed 0 bases, J shed 8 bases, and the junction held 7 bases outside the gene matches.

In DNA form, the CDR3 reads TGTGCCAGCAGTTATAGGGAGAATTACGAGAAGTTCTTC. It translates to CASSYRENYEKFF. The gene calls are TRBV6-2 or TRBV6-3 and TRBJ2-1, with D possibly TRBD2 on 5 matching bases. In germline, CDR1 is MNHEY, CDR2 SVGEGT. There are 13 residues in the CDR3. The V end lost 3 bases, the J end lost 14 bases, and 17 bases lay between the germline ends.

The sample holds many counts of this clonotype. V is TRBV2 and J is TRBJ2-7; the match to TRBD1 covers 7 bases. V shed 7 bases, J shed 5 bases, and the junction held 8 bases outside the gene matches. CDR3 length: 13 amino acids. The germline V gene encodes CDR1 SNHLY and CDR2 FYNNEI. CDR3 nucleotides: TGTGCCAGCACTCTGACAGGGACGGACGAGCAGTACTTC. Translation gives CASTLTGTDEQYF. Based on the CDR3 plus reference TRBV2 and TRBJ2-7, the full variable domain is EPEVTQTPSHQVTQMGQEVILRCVPISNHLYFYWYRQILGQKVEFLVSFYNNEISEKSEIFDDQFSVERPDGSNFTLKIRSTKLEDSAMYFCASTLTGTDEQYFGPGTRLTVT.

As regards this clonotype: Since a much larger clone is just one base distant, this may be a read error. The J gene is TRBJ2-1, the V gene TRBV7-2, with TRBD2 as a possible D gene (5 bases). The end of the DNA is better explained by TRBJ2-5, so the J call may be wrong. The germline gives CDR1 SGHTA, CDR2 FQGNSA. This CDR3 is built from 13 residues. CDR3 in DNA: TGTGCCAGCAAGAAGGACTCGCGCGAGACCCAGTACTTC. Its translation is CASKKDSRETQYF.

This clonotype has ten or more counts. The chain recombines TRBV6-1 with TRBJ2-7, with D perhaps given as TRBD1 or TRBD2 (5 bases each). Germline CDR1 is MNHNS and CDR2 is SASEGT. This CDR3 contains 13 residues. Trimming pared 7 bases from V and 3 bases from J, leaving 13 bases between. As DNA, the CDR3 is TGTGCCAGCACCAAAGGGACGGTCTACGAGCAGTACTTC. It codes for CASTKGTVYEQYF.

At least ten counts were recorded for this clonotype. The genes are TRBV7-3 and TRBJ2-5, with D hard to call. Germline values: CDR1 SGHTA, CDR2 FQGTGA. The CDR3 length is 13 residues. V lost 2 bases to trimming and J lost 0 bases, with 4 bases between them. DNA for the CDR3: TGTGCCAGCAGCTTATCATACCAAGAGACCCAGTACTTC. Translation: CASSLSYQETQYF.

Comment on this clonotype: Being one base from a much bigger clone, this may be a read error. V and J are TRBV29-1 and TRBJ2-7; 9 positions match TRBD2. In germline, CDR1 is SQVTM, CDR2 ANQGSEA. This CDR3 contains 16 residues. CDR3 sequence: CRVAGYASGATYEQYF. CDR3 nucleotide sequence: TGCAGAGTTGCGGGGTACGCTAGCGGGGCGACCTACGAGCAGTACTTC.